These 11 T cell receptor beta chains share one sample of origin, sequenced in a study of T cells in localized non-small cell lung cancer. Data came from immunoSEQ multiplex PCR; TCRdb stores just in-frame clones and leaves some out. The data contain around 94,000 clones, roughly 90% of them seen just once; the ten biggest clones take up 15%. Sequenced material: peripheral blood, taken before any cancer treatment. These receptors were obtained from a man between 40 and 75 years old with stage I squamous cell lung carcinoma.

The rearrangement links TRBV19 to TRBJ1-5; D gene ambiguous. This CDR3 is 13 amino acids long. CDR1 is LNHDA, CDR2 SQIVND, per germline (reference sequence). The V gene lost 4 bases and the J gene lost 2 bases, with 6 bases spanning the gap. CDR3 protein: CASSTVGNQPQHF. CDR3 coding DNA: TGTGCCAGTAGTACGGTGGGCAATCAGCCCCAGCATTTT.

V gene TRBV19 combines with J gene TRBJ1-2; D uncertain. CDR1 is LNHDA and CDR2 is SQIVND in the germline V gene (reference sequence). Trimming left V 7 bases short and J 5 bases short, with 8 bases between. This CDR3 region has 11 residues. In DNA, the CDR3 is TGTGCCAGTACAGACCTTTATGGCTACACCTTC. It specifies CASTDLYGYTF. The whole variable domain, remainder taken from reference TRBV19 and TRBJ1-2, is DGGITQSPKYLFRKEGQNVTLSCEQNLNHDAMYWYRQDPGQGLRLIYYSQIVNDFQKGDIAEGYSVSREKKESFPLTVTSAQKNPTAFYLCASTDLYGYTFGSGTRLTVV.

The genes are TRBV7-2 and TRBJ2-2; 8 bases match TRBD2. V was pared by 1 base and J by 0 bases, with 1 base of the junction left unmatched. Per germline, CDR1 SGHTA and CDR2 FQGNSA. The CDR3 totals 16 residues. The CDR3 spells CASSLVGLANTGELFF. The CDR3 DNA reads TGTGCCAGCAGCTTAGTGGGACTAGCGAACACCGGGGAGCTGTTTTTT.

The V and J genes are TRBV6-5 and TRBJ2-1; D gene uncertain. The germline CDR1 and CDR2 sequences are MNHEY and SVGAGI. The CDR3 runs to 13 residues. Deletions cut 6 bases from V and 4 bases from J, with 10 bases between. The CDR3 DNA sequence: TGTGCCAGCAGGCGAAGTACTTACAATGAGCAGTTCTTC. It codes for CASRRSTYNEQFF.

This clone was recorded only once. This chain joins TRBV27 and TRBJ2-1; D unclear. The CDR3 runs 13 residues. Germline V CDR1 and CDR2: MNHEY, SMNVEV (reference sequence). V lost 6 bases, J lost 0 bases, and 6 bases lay in between. As DNA, the CDR3 is TGTGCCAGCAGGGTTCGCTCCTACAATGAGCAGTTCTTC. Its translation: CASRVRSYNEQFF.

The chain carries TRBV7-2 and TRBJ1-1, with D possibly matching TRBD1 (6 bases). CDR3 size: 13 residues. CDR1 is SGHTA, CDR2 FQGNSA, per germline. V was cut by 1 base and J by 5 bases, with 8 bases left in between. CDR3 nucleotides: TGTGCCAGCAGCTTAGAGGGGGTAACTGAAGCTTTCTTT. This encodes CASSLEGVTEAFF. Drawing the rest from reference TRBV7-2 and TRBJ1-1, the complete variable domain is GAGVSQSPSNKVTEKGKDVELRCDPISGHTALYWYRQSLGQGLEFLIYFQGNSAPDKSGLPSDRFSAERTGGSVSTLTIQRTQQEDSAVYLCASSLEGVTEAFFGQGTRLTVV.

The rearrangement links TRBV7-3 to TRBJ2-3, with 9 bases fitting TRBD2. Germline V gene sequence: CDR1 SGHTA, CDR2 FQGTGA. This CDR3 contains 15 residues. V shed 2 bases, J shed 4 bases, and the junction held 4 bases outside the gene matches. The CDR3 is CASSLEGLAADTQYF. The DNA of the CDR3 is TGTGCCAGCAGCTTAGAGGGACTAGCTGCAGATACGCAGTATTTT.

The chain employs TRBV7-3 and TRBJ2-2, with 8 bases lining up with TRBD1. Germline V lookup: CDR1 SGHTA, CDR2 FQGTGA. The CDR3 is 16 residues long. Germline trimming cut 2 bases from V and 1 base from J; bases unmatched to any gene: 3. Here the CDR3 reads CASSLLGQGNTGELFF. The CDR3, as DNA: TGTGCCAGCAGCTTACTTGGACAGGGGAACACCGGGGAGCTGTTTTTT.

In this sample, this clone turned up a few times. This chain joins TRBV2 and TRBJ1-6; D is unresolved. V was cut by 6 bases and J by 6 bases, with 3 bases left in between. This CDR3 has 11 amino acids. Germline-derived CDR1 and CDR2 are SNHLY and FYNNEI. The CDR3 sequence: CASSPNSPLHF. The CDR3 DNA is TGTGCCAGCAGCCCTAATTCACCCCTCCACTTT.

This clone was seen more than once but under ten times. The rearrangement uses TRBV28 and TRBJ1-2, with D maybe TRBD1 (6 bases). CDR3 length: 13 residues. Trimming took off 6 bases at V and 9 bases at J, with 17 bases between the two ends. The germline V gene encodes CDR1 MDHEN and CDR2 SYDVKM. The CDR3 here is CASRKGVMSRYTF. CDR3 nucleotide sequence: TGTGCCAGCAGGAAGGGGGTGATGTCGCGCTACACCTTC.

This rearrangement joins TRBV4-3 to TRBJ2-2; D not resolved. Germline V CDR1 and CDR2: LGHNA, YSLEER. Trimming took off 0 bases at V and 7 bases at J, with 9 bases between the two ends. This CDR3 comprises 14 residues. CDR3 in amino acids: CASSQEASSGELFF. The CDR3 DNA reads TGCGCCAGCAGCCAAGAGGCTTCTAGCGGGGAGCTGTTTTTT.